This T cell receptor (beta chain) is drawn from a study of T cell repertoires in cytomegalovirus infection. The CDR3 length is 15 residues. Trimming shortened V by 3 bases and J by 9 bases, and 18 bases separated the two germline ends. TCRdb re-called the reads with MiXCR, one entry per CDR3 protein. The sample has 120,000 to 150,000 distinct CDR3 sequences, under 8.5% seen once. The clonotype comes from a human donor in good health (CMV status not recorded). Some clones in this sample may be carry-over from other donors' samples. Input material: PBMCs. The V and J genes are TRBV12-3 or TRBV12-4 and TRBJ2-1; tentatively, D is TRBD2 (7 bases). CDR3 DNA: TGTGCCAGCAGTTTGGGGGGCCCGGGAGGCGGTGAGCAGTTCTTC. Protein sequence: CASSLGGPGGGEQFF.